One and the same sample provided the 4 T cell receptor beta chains below, sequenced in a study of beta chain features in type 1 diabetes. The entirety of the isolated RNA underwent reverse transcription, so expressed TCRB transcripts were sequenced. Only in-frame clones appear in the TCRdb table, and some are missing; sequencing was by immunoSEQ multiplex PCR. The table has 970,000 or so clones, 15% to 20% seen once. Sequences were obtained from naive CD4+ T cells from blood. The source of these receptors is a woman between 18 and 30 years old in good health.

J is TRBJ2-5 and V is TRBV27; 7 positions match TRBD2. CDR1 MNHEY and CDR2 SMNVEV come from the germline V gene (reference sequence). With V trimmed by 1 base and J by 5 bases, 7 bases remained unmatched. CDR3 length: 15 residues. DNA for the CDR3: TGTGCCAGCAGTTTATATGCGGGAGCGAGCGAGACCCAGTACTTC. Its protein is CASSLYAGASETQYF.

The chain links TRBV15 to TRBJ2-6; 7 bases map to TRBD2. The CDR3 sequence is 16 residues long. Germline V gene data show CDR1 as LNHNV and CDR2 as YYDKDF (reference sequence). V was clipped by 1 base and J by 0 bases; unmatched bases: 0. The CDR3 nucleotides read TGTGCCACCAGCAGAGGGGACTACTCTGGGGCCAACGTCCTGACTTTC. The encoded protein is CATSRGDYSGANVLTF.

V usage is TRBV6-4 and J usage is TRBJ1-4; tentatively, D is TRBD1 (6 bases). Trimming cost V 5 bases and J 3 bases, with 13 bases left between them. Germline assignment: CDR1 MRHNA and CDR2 SNTAGT. The CDR3 covers 15 residues. The CDR3 loop reads CASSPWGAANEKLFF. CDR3 nucleotides: TGTGCCAGCAGTCCCTGGGGGGCCGCTAATGAAAAACTGTTTTTT.

In DNA, the CDR3 is TGTGCCAGCAGTTTCTTGTCGGGAGGGCCTTGGACCGGGGAGCTGTTTTTT. Protein product: CASSFLSGGPWTGELFF. This chain joins TRBV28 and TRBJ2-2; 8 bases align to TRBD2. Germline assignment: CDR1 MDHEN and CDR2 SYDVKM. This CDR3 has 17 amino acids. Trimming removed 3 bases from V and 5 bases from J; junction bases left unmatched: 11.